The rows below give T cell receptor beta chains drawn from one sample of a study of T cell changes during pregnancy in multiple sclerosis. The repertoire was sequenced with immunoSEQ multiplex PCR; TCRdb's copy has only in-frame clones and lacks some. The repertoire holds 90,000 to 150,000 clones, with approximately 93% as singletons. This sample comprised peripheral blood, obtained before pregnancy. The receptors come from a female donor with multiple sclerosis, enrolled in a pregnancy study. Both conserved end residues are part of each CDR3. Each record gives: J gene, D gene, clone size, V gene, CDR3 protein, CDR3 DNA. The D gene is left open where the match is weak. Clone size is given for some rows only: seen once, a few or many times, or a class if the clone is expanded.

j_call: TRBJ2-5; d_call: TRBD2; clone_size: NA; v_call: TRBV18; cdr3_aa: CASSSSGGIQETQYF; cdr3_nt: TGTGCCAGCTCTTCAAGCGGGGGAATTCAAGAGACCCAGTACTTC
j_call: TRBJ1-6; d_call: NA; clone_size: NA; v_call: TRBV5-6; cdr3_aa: CASSLTRGYNSPLHF; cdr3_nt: TGTGCCAGCAGCTTGACGCGAGGGTATAATTCACCCCTCCACTTT
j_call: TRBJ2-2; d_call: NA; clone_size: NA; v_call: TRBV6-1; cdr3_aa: CASFRGNTGELFF; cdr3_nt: TGTGCCAGCTTCAGGGGGAACACCGGGGAGCTGTTTTTT
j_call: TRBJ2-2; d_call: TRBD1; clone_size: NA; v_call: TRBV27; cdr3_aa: CASSRQGWAGELFF; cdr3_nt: TGTGCCAGCAGTCGACAGGGGTGGGCCGGGGAGCTGTTTTTT
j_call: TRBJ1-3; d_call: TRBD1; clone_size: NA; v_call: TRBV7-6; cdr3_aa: CASSFGTGGNTIYF; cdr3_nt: TGTGCCAGCAGCTTCGGGACAGGGGGAAACACCATATATTTT
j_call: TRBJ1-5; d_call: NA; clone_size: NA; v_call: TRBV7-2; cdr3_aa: CASSLGGQFNQPQHF; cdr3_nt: TGTGCCAGCAGCTTAGGAGGACAGTTCAATCAGCCCCAGCATTTT
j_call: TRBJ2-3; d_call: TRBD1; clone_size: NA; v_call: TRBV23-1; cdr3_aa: CASSQPPGQGPGKLRSSSTDTQYF; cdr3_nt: TGCGCCAGCAGTCAACCACCGGGACAGGGGCCCGGAAAGCTACGATCCTCTAGCACAGATACGCAGTATTTT
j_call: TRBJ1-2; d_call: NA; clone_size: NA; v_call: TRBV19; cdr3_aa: CASTPDSQGRGYTF; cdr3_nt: TGTGCCAGTACCCCGGACAGCCAAGGTCGGGGCTACACCTTC
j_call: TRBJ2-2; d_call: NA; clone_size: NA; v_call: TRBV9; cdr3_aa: CASSLLGSGTGELFF; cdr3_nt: TGTGCCAGCAGCCTTCTCGGGAGCGGTACCGGGGAGCTGTTTTTT
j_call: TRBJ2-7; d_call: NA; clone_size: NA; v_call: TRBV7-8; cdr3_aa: CASSTPGYEQYF; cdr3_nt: TGTGCCAGCAGCACTCCCGGCTACGAGCAGTACTTC
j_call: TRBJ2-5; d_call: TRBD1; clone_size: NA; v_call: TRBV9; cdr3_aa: CASSVVAGGFQETQYF; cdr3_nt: TGTGCCAGCAGCGTAGTCGCAGGGGGATTCCAAGAGACCCAGTACTTC
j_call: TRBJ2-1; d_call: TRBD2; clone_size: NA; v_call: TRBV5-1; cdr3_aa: CASSPLGGSFNEQFF; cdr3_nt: TGCGCCAGCAGCCCTCTGGGCGGGAGTTTCAATGAGCAGTTCTTC
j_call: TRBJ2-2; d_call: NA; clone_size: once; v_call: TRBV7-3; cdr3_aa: CASSSPRGELFF; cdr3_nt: TGTGCCAGCAGCTCCCCGAGAGGGGAGCTGTTTTTT
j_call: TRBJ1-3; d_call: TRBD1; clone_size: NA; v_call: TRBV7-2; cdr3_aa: CASSWETGTSGNTIYF; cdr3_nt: TGTGCCAGCAGCTGGGAGACAGGGACCTCTGGAAACACCATATATTTT
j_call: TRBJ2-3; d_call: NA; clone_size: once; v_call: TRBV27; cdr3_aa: CASEEPSTDTQYF; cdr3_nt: TGTGCCAGCGAGGAGCCTAGCACAGATACGCAGTATTTT
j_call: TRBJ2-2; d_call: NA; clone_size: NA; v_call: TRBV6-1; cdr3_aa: CASSWGRANTGELFF; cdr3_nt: TGTGCCAGCAGCTGGGGCCGAGCGAACACCGGGGAGCTGTTTTTT
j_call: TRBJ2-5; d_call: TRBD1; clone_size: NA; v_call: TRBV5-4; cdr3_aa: CASSWDREETQYF; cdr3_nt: TGTGCCAGCAGCTGGGACAGGGAAGAGACCCAGTACTTC
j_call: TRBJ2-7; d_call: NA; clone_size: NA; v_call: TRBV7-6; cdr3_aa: CASSSSSYEQYF; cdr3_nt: TGTGCCAGCAGCTCCAGCTCCTACGAGCAGTACTTC
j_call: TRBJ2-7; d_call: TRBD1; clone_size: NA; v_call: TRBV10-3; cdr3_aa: CATRTGESREQYF; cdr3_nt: TGTGCCACAAGGACAGGGGAGAGCCGCGAGCAGTACTTC
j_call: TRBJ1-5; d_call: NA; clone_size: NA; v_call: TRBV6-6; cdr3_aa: CASSPYGLHQPQHF; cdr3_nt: TGTGCCAGCAGCCCATATGGCCTGCATCAGCCCCAGCATTTT
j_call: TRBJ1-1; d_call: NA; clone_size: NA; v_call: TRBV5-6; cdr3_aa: CASSLASGRGNTEAFF; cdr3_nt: TGTGCCAGCAGCTTGGCCTCGGGGAGGGGGAACACTGAAGCTTTCTTT
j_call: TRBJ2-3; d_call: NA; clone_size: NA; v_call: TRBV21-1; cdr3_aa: CASSKGAGGPRDTQYF; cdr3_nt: TGTGCCAGCAGCAAGGGAGCGGGAGGGCCGCGGGATACGCAGTATTTT
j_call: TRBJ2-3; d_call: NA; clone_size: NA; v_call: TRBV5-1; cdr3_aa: CASSLQGSISDTQYF; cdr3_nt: TGCGCCAGCAGCTTGCAGGGAAGTATATCAGATACGCAGTATTTT
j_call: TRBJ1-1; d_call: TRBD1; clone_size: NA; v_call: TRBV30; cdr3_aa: CAWSVRETGVKNTEAFF; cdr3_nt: TGTGCCTGGAGTGTCAGGGAAACAGGGGTTAAGAACACTGAAGCTTTCTTT
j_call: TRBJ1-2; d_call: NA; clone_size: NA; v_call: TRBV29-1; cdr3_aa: CSVDIYGYTF; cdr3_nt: TGCAGCGTTGACATTTATGGCTACACCTTC
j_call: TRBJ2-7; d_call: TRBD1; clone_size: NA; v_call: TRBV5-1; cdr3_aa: CASSLSQGFSYEQYF; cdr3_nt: TGCGCCAGCAGCTTATCACAGGGGTTCTCCTACGAGCAGTACTTC
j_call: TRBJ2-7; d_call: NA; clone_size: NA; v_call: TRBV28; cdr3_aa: CASSLGRVYEQYF; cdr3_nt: TGTGCCAGCAGTTTAGGCAGGGTCTACGAGCAGTACTTC
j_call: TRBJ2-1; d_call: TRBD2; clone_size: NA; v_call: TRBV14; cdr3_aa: CASSPTSGSYNEQFF; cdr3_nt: TGTGCCAGCAGCCCTACTAGCGGGAGTTACAATGAGCAGTTCTTC
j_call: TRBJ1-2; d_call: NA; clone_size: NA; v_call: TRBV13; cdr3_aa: CASSYSQGSLYGYTF; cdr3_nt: TGTGCCAGCAGCTACAGCCAAGGGAGTCTATATGGCTACACCTTC
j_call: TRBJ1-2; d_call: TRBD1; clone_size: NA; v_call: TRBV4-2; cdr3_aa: CASSQRQGTPIANYGYTF; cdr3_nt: TGTGCCAGCAGCCAGCGACAGGGAACACCCATAGCTAACTATGGCTACACCTTC
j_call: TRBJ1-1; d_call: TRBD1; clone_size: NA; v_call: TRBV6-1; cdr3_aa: CASETGAGNTEAFF; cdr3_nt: TGTGCCAGCGAGACAGGGGCAGGGAACACTGAAGCTTTCTTT
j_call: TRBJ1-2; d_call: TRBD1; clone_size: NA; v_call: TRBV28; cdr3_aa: CASSLYRGNGYTF; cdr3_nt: TGTGCCAGCAGTTTATACAGGGGGAATGGCTACACCTTC